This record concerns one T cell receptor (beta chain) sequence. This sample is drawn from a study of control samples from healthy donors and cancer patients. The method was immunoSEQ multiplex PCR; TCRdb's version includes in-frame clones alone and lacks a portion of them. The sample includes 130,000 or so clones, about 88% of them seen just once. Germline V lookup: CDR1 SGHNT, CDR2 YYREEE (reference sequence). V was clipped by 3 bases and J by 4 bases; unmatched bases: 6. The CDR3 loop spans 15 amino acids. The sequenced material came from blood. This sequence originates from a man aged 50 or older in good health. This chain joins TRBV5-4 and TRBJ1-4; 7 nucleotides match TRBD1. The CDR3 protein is CASSSNRGGNEKLFF. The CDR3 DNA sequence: TGTGCCAGCAGCTCCAACAGGGGAGGTAATGAAAAACTGTTTTTT.